The rows below give T cell receptor beta chains drawn from one sample of a study of T cell clonotyping in hematopoietic cell transplantation. TCRdb keeps only in-frame clones here, not all; method: immunoSEQ multiplex PCR. The sample lists thousands of clones; around 37% were seen once. The source material was peripheral blood mononuclear cells, sampled 30 days after allogeneic stem cell transplant. The origin of the receptors is a female patient between 60 and 69 years old who had an allogeneic stem cell transplant, so the T cells may come from the graft donor. Some clones in this sample may be carry-over from other donors' samples. Each CDR3 is given with its conserved first and last residue. Each record gives: V gene, clone size, CDR3 protein. Not all rows give a size; the values are once, few, many and, for expanded clones, a class.

>TRBV30|.
CAWSKGPVGELFF
>TRBV30|few
CACWSVGTGELFF
>TRBV30|.
CASDRAQSEAFF
>TRBV9|few
CASSLEAEGQETQYF
>TRBV4-3|.
CASSQGAALNNEQFF
>TRBV30|.
CAWSLLLARGETQYF
>TRBV28|few
CASSFGGDHYEQYF
>TRBV29-1|few
CSVEGRTGVSYEQYF
>TRBV29-1|.
CSVRSGAEAFF
>TRBV27|few
CASSLSPGTYGYTF
>TRBV6-5|.
CASSYSPFEQFF
>TRBV7-8|few
CASSSPDRGISPLHF
>TRBV4-3|few
CASSQGPALGTSLREDTQYF
>TRBV28|.
CASRVGTGRYEQYF
>TRBV25-1|.
CATWGVYGYTF
>TRBV29-1|.
CSVGQGAEAFF
>TRBV30|.
CAWNARMNTEAFF
>TRBV30|few
CAWGQGNEKLFF
>TRBV30|.
CAWTSGRFTDTQYF
>TRBV30|.
CAWSEGVTEAFF
>TRBV7-2|few
CASSNGASGGEETQYF
>TRBV30|.
CAWSVGHTPYEQYF
>TRBV6-5|few
CASSWASGNEKLFF
>TRBV29-1|few
CSVSVVGRTSEQFF
>TRBV4-1|few
CASSPASGTYEQYF
>TRBV29-1|.
CSVIGTGGDEKLFF
>TRBV4-1|medium-sized
CASSTRTENTEAFF
>TRBV5-4|.
CASSFWGLGQETQYF
>TRBV6-5|few
CASTARQGSYEQYF
>TRBV30|.
CAWLRWGTGELFF
>TRBV30|.
CAWSPGGGYTF
>TRBV30|.
CAWSVTLQGLGGYTF
>TRBV27|.
CASSLSLGEGRQYF
>TRBV6-5|.
CASSYGTSGGYEQYF
>TRBV30|.
CAWRGPGEYQPQHF
>TRBV19|few
CASTPGGSGRTQYF
>TRBV29-1|few
CSVGVGGYEQYF
>TRBV30|.
CAFDKGQGSEKLFF
>TRBV30|few
CARSLGGLGGMETQYF
>TRBV19|few
CASSTGTVYGNQPQHF
>TRBV5-4|.
CASSFRNEQFF
>TRBV19|few
CASNKGPYGYTF
>TRBV29-1|.
CSAAPGQGSGYTF
>TRBV30|.
CAWSLSDVNSYGYTF
>TRBV30|.
CAWTKGVEKLFF
>TRBV7-6|few
CASSLAGDSNQPQHF
>TRBV6-5|.
CASSYSGADEKLFF
>TRBV6-5|.
CASKQTGANQPQHF